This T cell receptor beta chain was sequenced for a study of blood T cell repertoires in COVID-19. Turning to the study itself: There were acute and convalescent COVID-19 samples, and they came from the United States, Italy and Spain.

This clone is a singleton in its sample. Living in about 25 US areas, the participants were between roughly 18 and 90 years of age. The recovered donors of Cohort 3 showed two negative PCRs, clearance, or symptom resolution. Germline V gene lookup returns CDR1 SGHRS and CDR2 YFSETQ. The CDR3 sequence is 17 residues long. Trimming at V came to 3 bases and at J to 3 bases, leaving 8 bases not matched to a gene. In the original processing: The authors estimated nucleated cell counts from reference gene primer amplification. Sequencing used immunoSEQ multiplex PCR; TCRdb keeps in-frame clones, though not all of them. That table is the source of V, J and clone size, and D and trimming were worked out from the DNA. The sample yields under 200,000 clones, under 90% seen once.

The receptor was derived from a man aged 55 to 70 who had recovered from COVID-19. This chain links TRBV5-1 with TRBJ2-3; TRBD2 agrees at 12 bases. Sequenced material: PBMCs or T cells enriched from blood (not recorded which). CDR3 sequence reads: CASSWSASGGATDTQYF. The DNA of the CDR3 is TGCGCCAGCAGCTGGTCGGCTAGCGGGGGGGCAACAGATACGCAGTATTTT.